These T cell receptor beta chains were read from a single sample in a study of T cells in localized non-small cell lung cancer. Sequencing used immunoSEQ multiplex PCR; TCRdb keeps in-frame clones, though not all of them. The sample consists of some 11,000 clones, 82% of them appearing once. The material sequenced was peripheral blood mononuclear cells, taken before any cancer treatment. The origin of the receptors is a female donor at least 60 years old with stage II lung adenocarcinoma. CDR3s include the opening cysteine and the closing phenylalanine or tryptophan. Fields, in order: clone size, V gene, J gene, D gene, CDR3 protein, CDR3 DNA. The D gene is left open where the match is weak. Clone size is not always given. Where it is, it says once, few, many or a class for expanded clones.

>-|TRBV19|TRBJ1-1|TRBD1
CASSTDRDITGAFF
TGTGCCAGTAGTACGGACAGGGATATTACGGGGGCTTTCTTT
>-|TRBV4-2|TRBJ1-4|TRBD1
CASSQGDRGREKLFF
TGTGCCAGCAGCCAAGGGGACAGGGGGCGGGAAAAACTGTTTTTT
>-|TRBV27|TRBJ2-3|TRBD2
CASSLSIRLSGGVAQYF
TGTGCCAGCAGTTTATCGATCCGATTAAGCGGGGGTGTGGCGCAGTATTTT
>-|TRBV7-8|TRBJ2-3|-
CASSLSQARTDTQYF
TGTGCCAGCAGCTTATCACAGGCCCGCACAGATACGCAGTATTTT
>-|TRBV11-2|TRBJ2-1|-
CASSLVHSPRDEQFF
TGTGCCAGCAGCTTAGTACATTCTCCTCGGGATGAGCAGTTCTTC
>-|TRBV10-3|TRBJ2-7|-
CAISGQLAYEQYF
TGTGCCATCAGTGGACAGCTTGCCTACGAGCAGTACTTC
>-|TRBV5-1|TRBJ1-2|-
CASSFDRANPYGYTF
TGCGCCAGCAGCTTCGACAGAGCCAACCCCTATGGCTACACCTTC
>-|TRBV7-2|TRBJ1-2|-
CASSLAAGSYGYTF
TGTGCCAGCAGCTTAGCCGCCGGCTCCTATGGCTACACCTTC
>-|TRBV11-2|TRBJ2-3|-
CASSFSTDTQYF
TGTGCCAGCAGCTTTAGCACAGATACGCAGTATTTT
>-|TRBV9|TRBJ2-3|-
CASSFTGADTQYF
TGTGCCAGCAGTTTCACGGGGGCAGATACGCAGTATTTT
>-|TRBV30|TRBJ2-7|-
CATTRIYEQYF
TGTGCCACCACAAGGATTTACGAGCAGTACTTC
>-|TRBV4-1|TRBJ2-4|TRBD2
CASSHWGGEAKNIQYF
TGCGCCAGCAGCCATTGGGGAGGGGAAGCCAAAAACATTCAGTACTTC
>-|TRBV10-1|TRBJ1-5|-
CASSDGGGQPQHF
TGCGCCAGCAGTGACGGGGGAGGACAGCCCCAGCATTTT
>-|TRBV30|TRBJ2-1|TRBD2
CALEGTTFNEQFF
TGTGCCCTCGAGGGGACTACCTTCAATGAGCAGTTCTTC
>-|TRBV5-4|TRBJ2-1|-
CASSSAWGPYNEQFF
TGTGCCAGCAGCTCAGCATGGGGGCCCTACAATGAGCAGTTCTTC
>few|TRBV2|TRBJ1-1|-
CASSDRPKAFF
TGTGCCAGCAGTGATAGACCGAAAGCTTTCTTT
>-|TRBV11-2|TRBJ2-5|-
CASSLDPLARVETQYF
TGTGCCAGCAGCTTAGATCCCCTAGCTAGAGTAGAGACCCAGTACTTC
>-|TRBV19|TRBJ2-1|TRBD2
CASSIVAGGRFF
TGTGCCAGTAGTATAGTAGCGGGAGGAAGGTTCTTC
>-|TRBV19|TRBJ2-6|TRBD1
CGTGDRGKSGANVLTF
TGTGGCACGGGGGACAGGGGAAAATCTGGGGCCAACGTCCTGACTTTC
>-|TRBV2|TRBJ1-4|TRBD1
CASGTARETLFF
TGTGCCAGCGGGACAGCGCGGGAGACGCTGTTTTTT
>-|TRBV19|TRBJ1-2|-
CASSEGPYYGYTF
TGTGCCAGTAGCGAGGGACCTTACTATGGCTACACCTTC
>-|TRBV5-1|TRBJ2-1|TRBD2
CASSLAGGLYNEQFF
TGCGCCAGCAGCTTGGCGGGAGGCCTCTACAATGAGCAGTTCTTC
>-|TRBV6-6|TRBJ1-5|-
CASSYCRTAINQPQHF
TGTGCCAGCAGTTACTGCAGGACAGCTATAAATCAGCCCCAGCATTTT
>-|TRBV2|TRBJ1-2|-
CARQPSNYGYTF
TGTGCCCGACAGCCCTCTAACTATGGCTACACCTTC
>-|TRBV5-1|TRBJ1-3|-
CASREGYSGNTIYF
TGCGCCAGCAGGGAGGGATACTCTGGAAACACCATATATTTT
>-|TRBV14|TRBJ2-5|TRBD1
CASSQAPGTDKETQYF
TGTGCCAGCAGCCAAGCACCCGGGACAGACAAGGAGACCCAGTACTTC
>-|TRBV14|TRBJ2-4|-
CASSQDGRANIQYF
TGTGCCAGCAGCCAAGATGGAAGGGCAAACATTCAGTACTTC
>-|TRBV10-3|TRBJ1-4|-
CAISRGTKTNEKLFF
TGTGCCATCAGCCGCGGGACGAAAACTAATGAAAAACTGTTTTTT
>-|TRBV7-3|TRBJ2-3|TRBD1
CASSLTTGKTDTQYF
TGTGCCAGCAGCTTAACGACAGGGAAGACAGATACGCAGTATTTT
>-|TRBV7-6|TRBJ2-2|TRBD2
CASRYRPGLAGGYTGELFF
TGTGCCAGCAGATACCGACCGGGACTAGCGGGAGGCTACACCGGGGAGCTGTTTTTT
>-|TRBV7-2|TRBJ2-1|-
CASSFAVGAGQFF
TGTGCCAGCAGCTTCGCCGTCGGGGCGGGGCAGTTCTTC
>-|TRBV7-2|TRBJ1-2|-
CASSLTGGNYGYTF
TGTGCCAGCAGCTTAACCGGGGGCAACTATGGCTACACCTTC
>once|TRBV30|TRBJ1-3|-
CAWSVQGRPGNTIYF
TGTGCCTGGAGTGTACAGGGCCGGCCTGGAAACACCATATATTTT
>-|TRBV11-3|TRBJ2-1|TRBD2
CASSFSGGSNEQFF
TGTGCCAGCAGCTTTTCCGGGGGGAGCAATGAGCAGTTCTTC
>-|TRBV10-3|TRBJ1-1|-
CAISDLGGRMNTEAFF
TGTGCCATCAGTGACCTTGGGGGCCGCATGAACACTGAAGCTTTCTTT
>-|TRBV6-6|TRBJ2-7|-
CASTDTGLTYEQYF
TGTGCCAGCACCGACACAGGGTTGACCTACGAGCAGTACTTC
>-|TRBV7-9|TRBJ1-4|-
CASSLWVDEKLFF
TGTGCCAGCAGCTTATGGGTGGATGAAAAACTGTTTTTT
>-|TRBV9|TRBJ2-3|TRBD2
CASSVGTRWTQYF
TGTGCCAGCAGCGTAGGGACTAGATGGACGCAGTATTTT
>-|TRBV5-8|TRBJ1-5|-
CASSFHGFNQPQHF
TGTGCCAGCAGCTTTCATGGTTTTAATCAGCCCCAGCATTTT
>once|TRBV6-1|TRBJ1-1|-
CATGGGIGTEAFF
TGTGCCACCGGAGGGGGTATAGGGACTGAAGCTTTCTTT
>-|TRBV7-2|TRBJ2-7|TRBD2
CASSYRLAGGRREQYF
TGTGCCAGCAGCTACAGACTAGCGGGAGGGCGGCGCGAGCAGTACTTC
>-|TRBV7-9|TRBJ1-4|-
CASSLEAGVGEKLFF
TGTGCCAGCAGCTTAGAAGCAGGGGTCGGTGAAAAACTGTTTTTT
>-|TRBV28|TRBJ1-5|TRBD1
CASSPGQGPYQPQHF
TGTGCCAGCTCGCCGGGACAGGGCCCATATCAGCCCCAGCATTTT
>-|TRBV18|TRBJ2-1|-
CASSPGVGSSYNEQFF
TGTGCCAGCTCACCAGGGGTCGGGAGCTCCTACAATGAGCAGTTCTTC
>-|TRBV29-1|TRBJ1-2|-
CSVRGYGYTF
TGCAGCGTTAGAGGCTATGGCTACACCTTC
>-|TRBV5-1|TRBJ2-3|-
CASSLAPGTPPSTDTQYF
TGCGCCAGCAGCTTGGCCCCCGGGACTCCACCTAGCACAGATACGCAGTATTTT
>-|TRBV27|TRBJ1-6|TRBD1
CASSLRGGPWSPLHF
TGTGCCAGCAGTTTAAGAGGGGGCCCTTGGTCACCCCTCCACTTT
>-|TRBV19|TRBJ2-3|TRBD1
CASSMTGYWTDTQYF
TGTGCCAGTAGTATGACAGGGTATTGGACAGATACGCAGTATTTT
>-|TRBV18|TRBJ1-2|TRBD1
CASSHGTGANYGYTF
TGTGCCAGCTCGCACGGGACAGGGGCTAACTATGGCTACACCTTC
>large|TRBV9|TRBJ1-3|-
CASSLSPGNTIYF
TGTGCCAGCAGCCTTAGTCCGGGAAACACCATATATTTT
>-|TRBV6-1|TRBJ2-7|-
CASRWTAGYEQYF
TGTGCCAGCAGGTGGACGGCGGGCTACGAGCAGTACTTC
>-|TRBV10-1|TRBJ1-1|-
CASSEGSSLNTEAFF
TGCGCCAGCAGTGAAGGTTCGAGTTTGAACACTGAAGCTTTCTTT
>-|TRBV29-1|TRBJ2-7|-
CSVWVPYEQYF
TGCAGCGTTTGGGTCCCCTACGAGCAGTACTTC
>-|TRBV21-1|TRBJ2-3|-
CASSPSEITSGRAGSADTQYF
TGTGCCAGCAGCCCGAGTGAGATCACTAGCGGGAGGGCCGGAAGCGCAGATACGCAGTATTTT
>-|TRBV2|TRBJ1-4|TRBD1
CASSEATGTNEKLFF
TGTGCCAGCAGTGAAGCGACAGGGACTAATGAAAAACTGTTTTTT